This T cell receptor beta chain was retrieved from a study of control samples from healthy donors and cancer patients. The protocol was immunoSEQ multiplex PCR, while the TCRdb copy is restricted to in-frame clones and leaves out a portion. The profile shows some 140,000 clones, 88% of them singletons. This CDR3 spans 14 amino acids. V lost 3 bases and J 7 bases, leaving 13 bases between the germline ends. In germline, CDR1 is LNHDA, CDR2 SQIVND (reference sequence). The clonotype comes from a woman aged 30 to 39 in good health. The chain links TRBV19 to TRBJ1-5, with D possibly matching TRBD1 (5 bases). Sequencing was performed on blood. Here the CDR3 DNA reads TGTGCCAGTAGTATCCCGACAGCCCGACAGCCCCAGCATTTT. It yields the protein CASSIPTARQPQHF. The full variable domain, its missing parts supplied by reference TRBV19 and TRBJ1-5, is DGGITQSPKYLFRKEGQNVTLSCEQNLNHDAMYWYRQDPGQGLRLIYYSQIVNDFQKGDIAEGYSVSREKKESFPLTVTSAQKNPTAFYLCASSIPTARQPQHFGDGTRLSIL.